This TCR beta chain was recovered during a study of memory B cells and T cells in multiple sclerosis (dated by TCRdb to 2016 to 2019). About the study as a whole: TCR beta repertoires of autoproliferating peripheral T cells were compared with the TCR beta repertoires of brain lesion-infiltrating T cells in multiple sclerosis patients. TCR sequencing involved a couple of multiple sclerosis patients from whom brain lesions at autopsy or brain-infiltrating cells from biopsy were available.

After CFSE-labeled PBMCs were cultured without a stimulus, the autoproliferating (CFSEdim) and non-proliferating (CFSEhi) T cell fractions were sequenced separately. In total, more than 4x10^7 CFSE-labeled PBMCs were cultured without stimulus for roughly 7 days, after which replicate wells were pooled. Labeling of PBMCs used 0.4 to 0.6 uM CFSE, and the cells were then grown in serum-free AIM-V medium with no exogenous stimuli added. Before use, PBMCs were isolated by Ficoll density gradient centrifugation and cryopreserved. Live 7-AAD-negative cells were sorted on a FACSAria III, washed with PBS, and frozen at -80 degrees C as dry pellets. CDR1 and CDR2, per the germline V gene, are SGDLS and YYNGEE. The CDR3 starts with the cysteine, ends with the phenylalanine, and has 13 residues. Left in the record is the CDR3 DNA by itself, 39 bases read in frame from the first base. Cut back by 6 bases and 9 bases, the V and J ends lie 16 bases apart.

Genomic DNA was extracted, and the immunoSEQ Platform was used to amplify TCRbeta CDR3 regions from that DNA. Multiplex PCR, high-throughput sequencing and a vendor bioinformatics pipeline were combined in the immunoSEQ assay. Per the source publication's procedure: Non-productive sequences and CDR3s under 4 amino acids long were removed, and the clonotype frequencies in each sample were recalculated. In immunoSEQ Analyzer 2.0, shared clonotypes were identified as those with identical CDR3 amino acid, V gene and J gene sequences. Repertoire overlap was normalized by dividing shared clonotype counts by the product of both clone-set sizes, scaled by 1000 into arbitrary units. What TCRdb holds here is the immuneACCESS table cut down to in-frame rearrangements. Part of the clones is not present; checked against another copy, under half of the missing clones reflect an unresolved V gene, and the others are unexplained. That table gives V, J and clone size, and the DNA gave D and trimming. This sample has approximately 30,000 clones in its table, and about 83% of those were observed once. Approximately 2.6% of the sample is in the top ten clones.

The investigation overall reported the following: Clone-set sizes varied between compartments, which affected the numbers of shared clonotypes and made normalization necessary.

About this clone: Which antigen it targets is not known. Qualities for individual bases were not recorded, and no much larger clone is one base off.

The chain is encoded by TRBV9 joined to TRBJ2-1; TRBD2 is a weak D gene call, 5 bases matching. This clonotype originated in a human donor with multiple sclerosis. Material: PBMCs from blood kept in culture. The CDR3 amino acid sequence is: CASTQSGRGEQFF. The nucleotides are TGTGCCAGCACCCAAAGTGGCCGGGGTGAGCAGTTCTTC.